The sample holds one count of the clone carrying this T cell receptor beta chain. What it binds is unknown. This specimen belongs to a study of T cell responses to AZD1222 COVID-19 vaccine. Study-wide findings and caveats: Baseline seropositives among AZD1222 recipients totaled only 5 or 6. Repertoire sampling happened only post peak T cell response.

Repertoires were generated with immunoSEQ multiplex PCR, while TCRdb's copy carries only in-frame clones and drops some. In the table there are about 120,000 clones, about 90% of which are singletons. CDR3 length: 15 amino acids. Germline V gene lookup returns CDR1 SGHAT and CDR2 FQNNGV. Trimming left V 2 bases short and J 0 bases short, with 10 bases between. This TCR derives from an adult in good health. The sequencing here drew on peripheral blood, taken on day 0 of AZD1222 vaccination. The chain carries TRBV11-2 and TRBJ1-1, with D perhaps TRBD1 (5 bases). The CDR3 region has the DNA TGTGCCAGCAGCTTATATGAGGACATGAACACTGAAGCTTTCTTT. Protein sequence: CASSLYEDMNTEAFF.